What follows are 32 T cell receptor beta chains derived from one specimen sequenced in a study of blood T cell repertoires in COVID-19. Profiling relied on immunoSEQ multiplex PCR, and the TCRdb table lists in-frame clones only, not all of them. The data show about 53,000 clones, with roughly 80% seen just once and around 2.8% held by the top ten. Specimen: peripheral blood. The source of these receptors is a woman between 55 and 75 years old with acute or convalescent COVID-19.

J is TRBJ2-3 and V is TRBV19; no clear D. Germline CDR1 is LNHDA and CDR2 is SQIVND (reference sequence). The CDR3 length is 13 residues. Trimming pared 5 bases from V and 7 bases from J, leaving 13 bases between. The CDR3 reads CASSLVGANTQYF. The DNA of the CDR3 is TGTGCCAGTAGTCTAGTTGGAGCAAATACGCAGTATTTT.

This rearrangement joins TRBV24-1 to TRBJ2-1; D gene uncertain. The V end lost 5 bases, the J end lost 0 bases, and 7 bases lay between the germline ends. Germline CDR1 KGHDR, CDR2 SFDVKD. This CDR3 has 14 residues. In DNA, the CDR3 is TGTGCCACCAGTGGAAGGAGCTCCTACAATGAGCAGTTCTTC. This codes for CATSGRSSYNEQFF.

V usage is TRBV13 and J usage is TRBJ2-2; 9 bases match TRBD1. V was clipped by 7 bases and J by 6 bases; unmatched bases: 9. Per germline, CDR1 PRHDT and CDR2 FYEKMQ (reference sequence). The CDR3 is 15 residues long. CDR3 in DNA: TGTGCCAGCACCTTGCGGACAGGGGCGCCCGGGGAGCTGTTTTTT. Translating it yields CASTLRTGAPGELFF.

V is TRBV4-1 and J is TRBJ2-7; D may be TRBD1 (5 bases). V gave up 6 bases and J gave up 2 bases, with 14 bases separating them. The CDR3 sequence is 14 residues long. Germline CDR1 and CDR2: MGHRA and YSYEKL. The CDR3 loop reads CASSRVQGPYEQYF. The CDR3 bases are TGCGCCAGCAGTCGTGTGCAGGGTCCCTACGAGCAGTACTTC.

The V call is TRBV7-3, the J call TRBJ2-1; 10 bases match TRBD2. V shed 5 bases, J shed 6 bases, and the junction held 13 bases outside the gene matches. CDR1 SGHTA and CDR2 FQGTGA come from the germline V gene. The CDR3 is 17 residues long. The CDR3 DNA reads as TGTGCCAGCAGCCGATCTACGAGCGGGGGGGCCCGCAATGAGCAGTTCTTC. Amino acid sequence: CASSRSTSGGARNEQFF. The full variable domain, completed using reference TRBV7-3 and TRBJ2-1, is GAGVSQTPSNKVTEKGKYVELRCDPISGHTALYWYRQSLGQGPEFLIYFQGTGAADDSGLPNDRFFAVRPEGSVSTLKIQRTERGDSAVYLCASSRSTSGGARNEQFFGPGTRLTVL.

V and J are TRBV7-8 and TRBJ1-2; unclear D gene. Trimming took 2 bases from V and 0 from J, leaving 19 bases between them. The germline V gene encodes CDR1 SGHVS and CDR2 FQNEAQ. This CDR3 spans 18 amino acids. The CDR3 protein is CASSLKSGSLLANYGYTF. Written as DNA, the CDR3 is TGTGCCAGCAGCTTAAAAAGCGGCAGCCTTCTCGCTAACTATGGCTACACCTTC.

The chain employs TRBV7-9 and TRBJ1-6; no reliable D call. The V end lost 4 bases, the J end lost 4 bases, and 14 bases lay between the germline ends. In germline, CDR1 is SEHNR, CDR2 FQNEAQ (reference sequence). The CDR3 has 16 amino acids. The CDR3 loop is CASSYGMGSYNSPLHF. The CDR3 coding sequence is TGTGCCAGCAGCTACGGGATGGGCAGTTATAATTCACCCCTCCACTTT. The full variable domain, in which reference TRBV7-9 and TRBJ1-6 provide the parts outside the CDR3, is DTGVSQNPRHKITKRGQNVTFRCDPISEHNRLYWYRQTLGQGPEFLTYFQNEAQLEKSRLLSDRFSAERPKGSFSTLEIQRTEQGDSAMYLCASSYGMGSYNSPLHFGNGTRLTVT.

The V and J genes are TRBV7-2 and TRBJ1-2; D gene ambiguous. The V end lost 1 base, the J end lost 4 bases, and 13 bases lay between the germline ends. Germline CDR1 SGHTA, CDR2 FQGNSA. The CDR3 covers 15 residues. The CDR3 coding sequence is TGTGCCAGCAGCTTAGTAGCCATATCACCCTATGGCTACACCTTC. Its protein product is CASSLVAISPYGYTF.

The chain combines TRBV4-1 with TRBJ2-1, with a possible D match to TRBD1 (5 bases). Germline V gene data show CDR1 as MGHRA and CDR2 as YSYEKL. CDR3 length: 17 residues. Trimming removed 2 bases from V and 9 bases from J, with 23 bases in between. CDR3 region: CASSQPSAGMRSREQFF. CDR3 DNA: TGCGCCAGCAGCCAACCCTCCGCAGGGATGCGTTCTCGTGAGCAGTTCTTC.

The V call is TRBV6-1, the J call TRBJ1-4; D may be TRBD1 (6 bases). Trimming took off 6 bases at V and 0 bases at J, with 8 bases between the two ends. There are 14 residues in the CDR3. Per germline, CDR1 MNHNS and CDR2 SASEGT. For the CDR3, the DNA is TGTGCCAGCAGACGGACAGCAACTAATGAAAAACTGTTTTTT. As protein: CASRRTATNEKLFF.

The chain employs TRBV7-2 and TRBJ2-3, with D perhaps matching TRBD2 (6 bases). This CDR3 spans 14 amino acids. Deletions cut 8 bases from V and 3 bases from J, with 15 bases between. CDR1 is SGHTA, CDR2 FQGNSA, per germline. The CDR3 reads CASLKVGGTDTQYF. In nucleotides, the CDR3 is TGTGCCAGCCTTAAGGTGGGGGGAACAGATACGCAGTATTTT.

The table lists this clone with a count of one. This sequence joins TRBV28 and TRBJ1-1; 7 bases agree with TRBD1. The CDR3 contains 17 residues. The J segment lost 0 bases and the V segment lost 7 bases, leaving 14 bases of the junction unmatched. In germline, CDR1 is MDHEN, CDR2 SYDVKM. This CDR3 is CASILGGAFIVNTEAFF. The CDR3 nucleotides read TGTGCCAGCATCTTAGGGGGCGCGTTCATTGTGAACACTGAAGCTTTCTTT.

The chain links TRBV11-3 to TRBJ2-7; 8 nucleotides agree with TRBD1. This CDR3 is built from 17 residues. Germline lookup yields CDR1 SGHNT and CDR2 YENEEA. V lost 5 bases and J lost 5; bases outside the gene matches: 17. The CDR3 nucleotides read TGTGCCAGCAGCCTAAGGGGGCCAGGGGGCCTATGGAACGAGCAGTACTTC. This codes for CASSLRGPGGLWNEQYF.

V gene TRBV12-3 or TRBV12-4 combines with J gene TRBJ2-7, with 9 bases lining up with TRBD1. CDR3 size: 13 residues. After removal of 6 bases from V and 3 bases from J, the junction contained 3 bases not matched to a gene. The chain's CDR3 is CASRSTGGYEQYF. The CDR3 nucleotides are TGTGCCAGCAGGTCGACAGGGGGCTACGAGCAGTACTTC.

V gene TRBV5-6 combines with J gene TRBJ2-5; D is perhaps TRBD2 (6 bases). V dropped 0 bases and J dropped 14 bases, with 17 bases sitting between them. This CDR3 spans 13 amino acids. Germline V gene data show CDR1 as SGHDT and CDR2 as YYEEEE. The CDR3 loop reads CASSLGTRGPPYF. CDR3 bases: TGTGCCAGCAGCTTGGGTACGCGGGGTCCCCCCTACTTC.

The chain has TRBV19 and TRBJ2-1, with D possibly matching TRBD1 (6 bases). Germline V gives CDR1 LNHDA, CDR2 SQIVND (reference sequence). Trimming cost V 4 bases and J 7 bases, with 20 bases left between them. The CDR3 has 16 residues. The DNA of the CDR3 is TGTGCCAGTAGTAAAGGGGGAAGAGCTCGTGGAAATGAGCAGTTCTTC. Its translation: CASSKGGRARGNEQFF.

This clone was counted a single time. The chain carries TRBV18 and TRBJ2-7; 8 bases align to TRBD1. CDR3 length: 16 amino acids. Germline V CDR1 and CDR2: KGHSH, LQKENI. V shed 6 bases and J 5 bases; nucleotides not matched to a gene: 15. The CDR3 nucleotides are TGTGCCAGCTCGCCGTCGCCGGGACAGGTTGACCACGAGCAGTACTTC. It specifies CASSPSPGQVDHEQYF.

V gene TRBV5-1 combines with J gene TRBJ2-2; D might be TRBD1 (5 bases). Germline CDR1 is SGHRS and CDR2 is YFSETQ. This CDR3 comprises 16 residues. Trimming removed 0 bases at V and 6 bases at J, with 15 bases between. The CDR3 loop is CASSLEGTTGAGELFF. CDR3 coding DNA: TGCGCCAGCAGCTTGGAGGGCACCACAGGAGCCGGGGAGCTGTTTTTT.

J is TRBJ2-1 and V is TRBV4-1; 14 bases line up with TRBD2. The germline V gene has CDR1 MGHRA and CDR2 YSYEKL. The CDR3 covers 17 residues. V shed 1 base and J 10 bases; nucleotides not matched to a gene: 9. This chain's CDR3 is CASSQVGTSGSFREQFF. The CDR3 DNA reads TGCGCCAGCAGCCAAGTGGGGACTAGCGGGAGTTTTAGAGAGCAGTTCTTC.

V usage is TRBV29-1 and J usage is TRBJ2-2; 7 bases are a match to TRBD1. V lost 7 bases, J lost 4 bases, and 9 bases stayed unmatched. Germline V gene lookup returns CDR1 SQVTM and CDR2 ANQGSEA. The length of the CDR3 is 14 residues. The CDR3 nucleotides are TGCAGCGGACGGGACAGAAGATCCACCGGGGAGCTGTTTTTT. It codes for CSGRDRRSTGELFF.

V usage is TRBV5-6 and J usage is TRBJ1-1; 7 positions agree with TRBD1. The CDR3 is 13 amino acids. V dropped 2 bases and J dropped 7; count of bases not matched to a gene: 5. CDR1 SGHDT and CDR2 YYEEEE come from the germline V gene. The CDR3 DNA reads as TGTGCCAGCAGCTTTGGACAGGCCGTTGAAGCTTTCTTT. It is translated as CASSFGQAVEAFF.

The J gene is TRBJ1-2, the V gene TRBV2; the match to TRBD1 covers 7 bases. The CDR3 is 13 residues long. Trimming at V came to 4 bases and at J to 4 bases, leaving 3 bases not matched to a gene. CDR1 is SNHLY and CDR2 is FYNNEI in the germline V gene. The CDR3 here is CASSVAGGYGYTF. CDR3 coding DNA: TGTGCCAGCAGTGTAGCAGGGGGCTATGGCTACACCTTC.

CDR3 in amino acids: CAWGAIRGGFSYGYTF. The CDR3 region has the DNA TGTGCCTGGGGGGCCATACGAGGGGGTTTTTCCTATGGCTACACCTTC. The V gene is TRBV30, the J gene TRBJ1-2; D might be TRBD1 (6 bases). Germline assignment: CDR1 GTSNPN and CDR2 SVGIG (reference sequence). V gave up 5 bases and J gave up 4 bases, with 23 bases separating them. This CDR3 spans 16 amino acids.

The chain carries TRBV20-1 and TRBJ1-2, with TRBD1 as a possible D gene (5 bases). The germline gives CDR1 DFQATT, CDR2 SNEGSKA (reference sequence). The length of the CDR3 is 10 residues. V shed 5 bases and J shed 7 bases, with 8 bases lying between them. CDR3: CSAQGSGYTF. The CDR3 DNA sequence: TGCAGTGCTCAGGGCAGTGGCTACACCTTC.

This clone has more than one count but fewer than ten. The V call is TRBV18, the J call TRBJ2-1; no firm D call. Germline V gene lookup returns CDR1 KGHSH and CDR2 LQKENI. Trimming pared 4 bases from V and 8 bases from J, leaving 15 bases between. The CDR3 loop spans 14 amino acids. The CDR3 here is CASSRSPRYYEQFF. As DNA, the CDR3 is TGTGCCAGCTCACGTTCACCAAGATACTATGAGCAGTTCTTC.

This chain links TRBV18 with TRBJ2-5; 10 positions agree with TRBD1. The CDR3 contains 21 residues. Trimming at V came to 5 bases and at J to 2 bases, leaving 23 bases not matched to a gene. Germline V CDR1 and CDR2: KGHSH, LQKENI. The CDR3 region is CASSSNRPGTGVLIVQETQYF. DNA for the CDR3: TGTGCCAGCTCATCGAATCGCCCCGGGACAGGGGTTCTCATAGTACAAGAGACCCAGTACTTC.

The gene calls are TRBV27 and TRBJ2-7; maybe TRBD1 (6 bases). V shed 1 base and J shed 3 bases, with 10 bases lying between them. CDR1 MNHEY and CDR2 SMNVEV come from the germline V gene (reference sequence). This CDR3 has 14 amino acids. As DNA, the CDR3 is TGTGCCAGCAGTTTATATGGACAGCACTACGAGCAGTACTTC. It codes for CASSLYGQHYEQYF.

The V call is TRBV18, the J call TRBJ2-4, with 8 bases aligning to TRBD1. Trimming removed 3 bases from V and 6 bases from J; junction bases left unmatched: 10. Germline loops: CDR1 KGHSH, CDR2 LQKENI. This CDR3 contains 16 residues. CDR3 protein: CASSPSGQAIRNIQYF. The CDR3 bases are TGTGCCAGCTCACCTTCGGGACAGGCAATAAGAAACATTCAGTACTTC.

The rearrangement uses TRBV7-9 and TRBJ2-1; the match to TRBD2 covers 10 bases. Germline CDR1 reads SEHNR; CDR2 reads FQNEAQ (reference sequence). The J segment lost 5 bases and the V segment lost 2 bases, leaving 3 bases of the junction unmatched. CDR3 length equals 15 residues. The chain's CDR3 is CASSLSGGENNEQFF. The CDR3 DNA is TGTGCCAGCAGCTTAAGCGGGGGGGAGAACAATGAGCAGTTCTTC. The variable domain in full, completed from reference TRBV7-9 and TRBJ2-1, reads DTGVSQNPRHKITKRGQNVTFRCDPISEHNRLYWYRQTLGQGPEFLTYFQNEAQLEKSRLLSDRFSAERPKGSFSTLEIQRTEQGDSAMYLCASSLSGGENNEQFFGPGTRLTVL.

This sequence joins TRBV30 and TRBJ2-3; D unclear. CDR1 and CDR2 from the germline V gene are GTSNPN and SVGIG (reference sequence). With 4 bases removed from V and 2 bases from J, the gap between germline ends came to 13 bases. The CDR3 length is 14 residues. Here the CDR3 reads CAWNRLEYTDTQYF. The CDR3 region has the DNA TGTGCCTGGAATAGGCTAGAATACACAGATACGCAGTATTTT.

This sequence joins TRBV28 and TRBJ2-5, with D possibly being TRBD2 (6 bases). V was trimmed by 0 bases and J by 4 bases, leaving 21 bases between them. The length of the CDR3 is 18 residues. The V gene's germline CDR1 is MDHEN and CDR2 SYDVKM. The CDR3 region has the DNA TGTGCCAGCAGTTTATGGGGGGGAACGGTTGGATTGGGAGAGACCCAGTACTTC. Translation gives CASSLWGGTVGLGETQYF.

The gene calls are TRBV6-5 and TRBJ1-1; 7 bases map to TRBD1. This CDR3 has 14 amino acids. Germline V gene data show CDR1 as MNHEY and CDR2 as SVGAGI. Unmatched junction bases numbered 5, after V lost 7 bases and J lost 0 bases. DNA for the CDR3: TGTGCCAGCAATGGGGGACAGCTGAACACTGAAGCTTTCTTT. It codes for CASNGGQLNTEAFF.